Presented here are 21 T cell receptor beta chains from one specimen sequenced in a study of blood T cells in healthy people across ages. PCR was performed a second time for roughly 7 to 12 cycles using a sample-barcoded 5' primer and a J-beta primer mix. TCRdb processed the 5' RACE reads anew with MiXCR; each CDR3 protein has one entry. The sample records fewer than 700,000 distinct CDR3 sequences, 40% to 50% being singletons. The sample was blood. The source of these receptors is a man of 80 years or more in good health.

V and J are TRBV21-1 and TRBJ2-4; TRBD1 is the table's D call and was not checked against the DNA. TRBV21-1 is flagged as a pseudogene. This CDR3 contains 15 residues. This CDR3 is CASSLRELAKNIQYF. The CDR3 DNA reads TGTGCCAGCAGCCTCAGGGAACTAGCCAAAAACATTCAGTACTTC.

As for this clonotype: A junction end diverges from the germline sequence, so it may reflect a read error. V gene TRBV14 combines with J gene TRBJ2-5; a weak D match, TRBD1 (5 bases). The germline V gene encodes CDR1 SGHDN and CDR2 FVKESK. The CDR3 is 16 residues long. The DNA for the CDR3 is TGTACCAGCAGCCAAGTATATGGGGCACGCTACAATGAGCAGTACTTC. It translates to CTSSQVYGARYNEQYF.

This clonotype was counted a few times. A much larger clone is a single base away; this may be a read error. The CDR3 sequence: CSADVLAGRLEFF. The CDR3 DNA sequence: TGCAGTGCCGATGTACTAGCGGGGAGGTTAGAGTTCTTC. The V and J genes are TRBV20-1 and TRBJ2-1; 10 bases fit TRBD2. The V segment lost 6 bases and the J segment 14 bases; nucleotides outside the gene matches: 13. The CDR3 totals 13 residues. Germline CDR1 reads DFQATT; CDR2 reads SNEGSKA (reference sequence).

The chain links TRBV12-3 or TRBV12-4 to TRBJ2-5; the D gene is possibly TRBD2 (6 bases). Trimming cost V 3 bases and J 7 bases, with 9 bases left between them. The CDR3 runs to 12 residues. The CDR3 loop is CASSFGGWTQYF. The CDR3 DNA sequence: TGTGCCAGCAGTTTCGGGGGTTGGACCCAGTACTTC.

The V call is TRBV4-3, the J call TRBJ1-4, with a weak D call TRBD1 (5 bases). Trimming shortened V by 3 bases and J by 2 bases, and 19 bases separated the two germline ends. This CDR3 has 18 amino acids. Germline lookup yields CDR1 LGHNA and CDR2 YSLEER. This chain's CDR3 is CASSQGKQSGLTNEKLFF. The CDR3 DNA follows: TGCGCCAGCAGCCAGGGAAAACAATCGGGACTGACTAATGAAAAACTGTTTTTT.

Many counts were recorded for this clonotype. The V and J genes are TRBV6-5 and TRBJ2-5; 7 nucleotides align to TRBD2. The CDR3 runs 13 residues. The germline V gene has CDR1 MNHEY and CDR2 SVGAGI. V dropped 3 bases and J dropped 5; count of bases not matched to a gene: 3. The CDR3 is CASSYRGVETQYF. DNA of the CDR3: TGTGCCAGCAGTTATCGGGGGGTGGAGACCCAGTACTTC.

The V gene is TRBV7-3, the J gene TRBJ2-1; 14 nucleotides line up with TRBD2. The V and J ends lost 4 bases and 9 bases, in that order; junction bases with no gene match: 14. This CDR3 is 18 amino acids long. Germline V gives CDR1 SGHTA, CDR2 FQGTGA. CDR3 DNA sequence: TGTGCCAGCAGCTCATCCGGCGCACCCGGGACTAGCGGGAGTGAGCAGTTCTTC. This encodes CASSSSGAPGTSGSEQFF.

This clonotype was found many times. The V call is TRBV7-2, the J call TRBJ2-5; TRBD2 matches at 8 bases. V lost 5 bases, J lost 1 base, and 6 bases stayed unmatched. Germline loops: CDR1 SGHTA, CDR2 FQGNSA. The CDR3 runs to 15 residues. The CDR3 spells CASSPGGESQETQYF. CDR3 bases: TGTGCCAGCAGCCCCGGGGGGGAGAGCCAAGAGACCCAGTACTTC.

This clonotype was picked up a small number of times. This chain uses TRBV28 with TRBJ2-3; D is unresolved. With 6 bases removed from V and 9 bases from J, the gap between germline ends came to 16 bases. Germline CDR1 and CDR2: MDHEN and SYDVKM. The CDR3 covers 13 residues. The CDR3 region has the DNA TGTGCCAGCAGCCGTAACCCATTTGGGACGCAGTATTTT. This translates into CASSRNPFGTQYF.

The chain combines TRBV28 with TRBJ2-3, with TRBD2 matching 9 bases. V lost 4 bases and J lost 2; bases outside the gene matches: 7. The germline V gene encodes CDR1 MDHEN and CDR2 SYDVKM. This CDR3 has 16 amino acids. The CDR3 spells CASSSPLAGDTDTQYF. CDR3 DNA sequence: TGTGCCAGCAGTTCCCCGTTAGCGGGAGACACAGATACGCAGTATTTT.

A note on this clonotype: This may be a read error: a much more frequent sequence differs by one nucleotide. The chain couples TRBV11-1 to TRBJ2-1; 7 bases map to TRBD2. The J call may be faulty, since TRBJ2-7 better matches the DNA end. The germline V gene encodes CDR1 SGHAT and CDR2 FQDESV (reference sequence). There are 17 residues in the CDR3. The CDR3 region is CASSLAPSGSTYNEQYF. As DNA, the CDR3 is TGTGCCAGCAGCTTAGCCCCTAGCGGAAGCACCTACAATGAGCAGTACTTC.

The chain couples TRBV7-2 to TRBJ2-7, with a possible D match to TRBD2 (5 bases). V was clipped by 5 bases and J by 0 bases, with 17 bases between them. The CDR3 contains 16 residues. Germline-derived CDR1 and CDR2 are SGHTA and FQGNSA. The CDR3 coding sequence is TGTGCCAGCAGCATAAGCCGGACGGGGAACTCCTACGAGCAGTACTTC. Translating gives CASSISRTGNSYEQYF.

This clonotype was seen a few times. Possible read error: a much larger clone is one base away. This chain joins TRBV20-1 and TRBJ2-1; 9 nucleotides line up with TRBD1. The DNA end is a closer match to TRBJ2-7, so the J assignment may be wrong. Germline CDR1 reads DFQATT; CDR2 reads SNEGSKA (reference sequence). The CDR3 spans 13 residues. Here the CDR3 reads CSASTGGNNEQYF. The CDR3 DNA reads TGCAGTGCTAGCACAGGGGGCAACAATGAGCAGTACTTC.

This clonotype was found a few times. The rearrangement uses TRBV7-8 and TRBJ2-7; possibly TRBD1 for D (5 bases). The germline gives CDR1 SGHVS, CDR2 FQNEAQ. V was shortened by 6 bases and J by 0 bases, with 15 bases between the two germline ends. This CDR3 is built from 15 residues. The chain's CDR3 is CASSVPTVNSYEQYF. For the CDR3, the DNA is TGTGCCAGCAGTGTGCCGACAGTGAACTCCTACGAGCAGTACTTC. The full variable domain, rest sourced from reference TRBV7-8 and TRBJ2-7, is GAGVSQSPRYKVAKRGQDVALRCDPISGHVSLFWYQQALGQGPEFLTYFQNEAQLDKSGLPSDRFFAERPEGSVSTLKIQRTQQEDSAVYLCASSVPTVNSYEQYFGPGTRLTVT.

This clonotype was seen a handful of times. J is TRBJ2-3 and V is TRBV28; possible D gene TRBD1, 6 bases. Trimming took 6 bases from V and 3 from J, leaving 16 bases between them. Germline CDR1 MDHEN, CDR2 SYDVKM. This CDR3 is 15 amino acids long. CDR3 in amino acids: CASRTQGGRTDTQYF. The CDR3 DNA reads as TGTGCCAGCAGGACCCAAGGGGGTAGGACAGATACGCAGTATTTT.

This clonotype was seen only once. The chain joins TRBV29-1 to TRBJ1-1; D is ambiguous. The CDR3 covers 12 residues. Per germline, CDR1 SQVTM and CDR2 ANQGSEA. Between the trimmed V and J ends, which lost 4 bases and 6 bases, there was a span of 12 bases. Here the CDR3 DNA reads TGCAGCGTTGTCCAAGGAGGCTCTGAAGCTTTCTTT. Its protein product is CSVVQGGSEAFF.

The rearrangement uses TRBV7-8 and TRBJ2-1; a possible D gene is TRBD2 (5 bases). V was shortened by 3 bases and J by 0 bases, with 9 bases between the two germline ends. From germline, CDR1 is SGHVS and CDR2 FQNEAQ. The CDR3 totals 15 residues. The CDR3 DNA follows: TGTGCCAGCAGCTTTACCGGGGACTCCTACAATGAGCAGTTCTTC. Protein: CASSFTGDSYNEQFF.

In DNA, the CDR3 is TGCAGCGACGTGGTGGCTCATGAGCAGTACTTC. Its translation: CSDVVAHEQYF. The chain joins TRBV29-1 to TRBJ2-5, with unresolved D. Trimming took 7 bases from V and 11 from J, leaving 17 bases between them. Per the germline V gene, CDR1 is SQVTM and CDR2 is ANQGSEA. The CDR3 is 11 amino acids.

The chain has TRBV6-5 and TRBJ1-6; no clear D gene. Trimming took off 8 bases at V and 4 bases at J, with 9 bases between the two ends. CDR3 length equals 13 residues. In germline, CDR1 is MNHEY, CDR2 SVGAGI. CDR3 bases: TGTGCCAGCGGTCCGACATATAATTCACCCCTCCACTTT. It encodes CASGPTYNSPLHF.

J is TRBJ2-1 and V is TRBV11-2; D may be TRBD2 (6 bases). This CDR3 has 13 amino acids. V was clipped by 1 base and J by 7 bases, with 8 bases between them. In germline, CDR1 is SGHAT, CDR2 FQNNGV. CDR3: CASSLVAGNEQFF. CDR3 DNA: TGTGCCAGCAGCTTAGTTGCGGGGAATGAGCAGTTCTTC.

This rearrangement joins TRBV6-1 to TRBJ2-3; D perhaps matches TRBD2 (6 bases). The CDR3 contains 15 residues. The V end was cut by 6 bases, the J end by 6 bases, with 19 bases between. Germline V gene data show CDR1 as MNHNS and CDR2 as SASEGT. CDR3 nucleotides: TGTGCCAGCAGGGGCGGGACCGCCAGCGGCGATACGCAGTATTTT. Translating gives CASRGGTASGDTQYF.